The 14 T cell receptor beta chains below all came from one sample that was sequenced in a study of CD8+CD57+ T cells in acquired aplastic anemia. The template for TCR beta VDJ and CDR3 sequence profiling was genomic DNA. TCRdb independently ran MiXCR on the reads; one entry per CDR3 protein. Of approximately 200,000 distinct CDR3 sequences detected, approximately 57% appear once; the ten largest clones hold 25% to 35%. Sequencing was carried out using sorted CD4+, CD8+, or CD8+CD57+ T cells (not recorded which) from PBMCs. The receptor source for this set is a human donor in good health.

The chain combines TRBV20-1 with TRBJ2-3, with 8 bases lining up with TRBD2. The V and J ends lost 5 bases and 0 bases, in that order; junction bases with no gene match: 10. Germline lookup yields CDR1 DFQATT and CDR2 SNEGSKA (reference sequence). The CDR3 consists of 16 residues. The CDR3 DNA reads TGCAGTGCTCCCGCTGAGACTAGCGCAAGCACAGATACGCAGTATTTT. Translating gives CSAPAETSASTDTQYF.

The chain links TRBV7-9 to TRBJ2-7; the D gene is possibly TRBD1 (6 bases). The CDR3 consists of 15 residues. The germline gives CDR1 SEHNR, CDR2 FQNEAQ (reference sequence). Trimming stripped 6 bases from V and 3 bases from J, with 18 bases between. CDR3 in amino acids: CASRPTGTTNYEQYF. CDR3 sequence (DNA): TGTGCCAGCAGGCCTACCGGGACAACCAACTACGAGCAGTACTTC. Full variable domain (outside the CDR3, taken from reference TRBV7-9 and TRBJ2-7): DTGVSQNPRHKITKRGQNVTFRCDPISEHNRLYWYRQTLGQGPEFLTYFQNEAQLEKSRLLSDRFSAERPKGSFSTLEIQRTEQGDSAMYLCASRPTGTTNYEQYFGPGTRLTVT.

The count of this clonotype is one. The chain joins TRBV9 to TRBJ2-7; TRBD2 is a possible D gene (5 bases). The CDR3 is 13 residues long. The V and J ends lost 3 bases and 4 bases respectively, with 11 bases between them. CDR1 and CDR2 from the germline V gene are SGDLS and YYNGEE. CDR3 protein: CASSAPPGYEQYF. CDR3 DNA sequence: TGTGCCAGCAGCGCCCCCCCGGGATACGAGCAGTACTTC.

V gene TRBV5-1 combines with J gene TRBJ1-1; 10 bases line up with TRBD1. CDR1 SGHRS and CDR2 YFSETQ come from the germline V gene. The CDR3 sequence is 16 residues long. The ends lost 3 bases at V and 3 bases at J; junction bases unmatched: 8. The CDR3: CASSSGTGVLDTEAFF. The CDR3 DNA reads TGCGCCAGCAGCTCCGGGACAGGGGTTTTGGACACTGAAGCTTTCTTT.

The chain joins TRBV20-1 to TRBJ2-1; a weak D match, TRBD1 (5 bases). Per the germline V gene, CDR1 is DFQATT and CDR2 is SNEGSKA (reference sequence). The CDR3 is 13 residues long. Trimming shortened V by 3 bases and J by 6 bases, and 12 bases separated the two germline ends. Here the CDR3 reads CSASGSRVNEQFF. DNA for the CDR3: TGCAGTGCTAGTGGATCCAGGGTCAATGAGCAGTTCTTC.

This clonotype showed up just a few times. The gene calls are TRBV25-1 and TRBJ1-5; 7 bases fit TRBD1. V gave up 1 base and J gave up 5 bases; unmatched junction bases: 5. Germline assignment: CDR1 MGHDK and CDR2 SYGVNS. There are 15 residues in the CDR3. The CDR3 coding sequence is TGTGCCAGCAGTGAATCAGGGGGTAGGGATCAGCCCCAGCATTTT. This gives the protein CASSESGGRDQPQHF.

The chain combines TRBV20-1 with TRBJ2-7; D is perhaps TRBD2 (6 bases). V was trimmed by 3 bases and J by 3 bases, leaving 15 bases between them. Germline V gene data show CDR1 as DFQATT and CDR2 as SNEGSKA (reference sequence). The CDR3 contains 14 residues. The CDR3 loop is CSARDYRGIYEQYF. CDR3 DNA: TGCAGTGCTAGGGACTATCGGGGGATCTACGAGCAGTACTTC.

The genes are TRBV7-9 and TRBJ2-5, with a weak D call TRBD1 (5 bases). V was trimmed by 1 base and J by 1 base, leaving 13 bases between them. The germline V gene encodes CDR1 SEHNR and CDR2 FQNEAQ (reference sequence). This CDR3 has 16 amino acids. The CDR3 is CASSLGIIDSQETQYF. The DNA of the CDR3 is TGTGCCAGCAGCTTAGGGATTATCGACAGCCAAGAGACCCAGTACTTC.

The chain has TRBV20-1 and TRBJ1-2; D not certain. CDR3 length equals 12 residues. V was clipped by 1 base and J by 3 bases, with 6 bases between them. The germline V gene encodes CDR1 DFQATT and CDR2 SNEGSKA (reference sequence). CDR3 bases: TGCAGTGCTAGAGTTAAGGACTATGGCTACACCTTC. Amino acids: CSARVKDYGYTF.

The chain joins TRBV19 to TRBJ1-1; 11 positions match TRBD1. CDR1 and CDR2 from the germline V gene are LNHDA and SQIVND (reference sequence). The J segment lost 1 base and the V segment lost 1 base, leaving 2 bases of the junction unmatched. This CDR3 comprises 16 residues. In nucleotides, the CDR3 is TGTGCCAGTAGTATAGTTGGACAGGGGGCGAACACTGAAGCTTTCTTT. This sequence encodes CASSIVGQGANTEAFF. Full variable domain (rest looked up from reference TRBV19 and TRBJ1-1): DGGITQSPKYLFRKEGQNVTLSCEQNLNHDAMYWYRQDPGQGLRLIYYSQIVNDFQKGDIAEGYSVSREKKESFPLTVTSAQKNPTAFYLCASSIVGQGANTEAFFGQGTRLTVV.

V and J are TRBV13 and TRBJ1-2; D gene ambiguous. Germline V gene lookup returns CDR1 PRHDT and CDR2 FYEKMQ (reference sequence). This CDR3 contains 15 residues. The V end lost 5 bases, the J end lost 3 bases, and 16 bases lay between the germline ends. CDR3 residues: CASSLRASWDYGYTF. CDR3 in DNA: TGTGCCAGCAGCCTTAGGGCCTCCTGGGACTATGGCTACACCTTC.

This chain joins TRBV12-3 or TRBV12-4 and TRBJ2-5, with D possibly TRBD1 on 5 matching bases. V was shortened by 8 bases and J by 2 bases, with 12 bases between the two germline ends. The CDR3 runs to 13 residues. The chain's CDR3 is CASVVAGQETQYF. The DNA for the CDR3 is TGTGCCAGCGTGGTGGCAGGGCAAGAGACCCAGTACTTC.

The sample holds many counts of this clonotype. The chain has TRBV2 and TRBJ2-7; TRBD2 matches at 8 bases. V dropped 8 bases and J dropped 7; count of bases not matched to a gene: 10. From germline, CDR1 is SNHLY and CDR2 FYNNEI. The CDR3 has 13 amino acids. This chain's CDR3 is CASFGGAVGEQYF. The CDR3 nucleotides are TGTGCCAGCTTCGGGGGGGCAGTGGGGGAGCAGTACTTC.

This clonotype showed up many times. CDR3: CASSQDSSGGAYEQYF. The CDR3 DNA reads as TGCGCCAGCAGCCAAGATTCGAGCGGGGGGGCCTACGAGCAGTACTTC. J is TRBJ2-7 and V is TRBV4-3; 10 bases are shared with TRBD2. CDR3 size: 16 residues. Germline values: CDR1 LGHNA, CDR2 YSLEER. J gave up 2 bases and V 0 bases, and 4 bases lay outside the gene matches.